This TCR beta chain appears in the sequencing data of a study of shared clonotypes between healthy human individuals. All donors were healthy HIV-negative adults lacking recent acute infections or vaccinations. Trimming pared 0 bases from V and 4 bases from J, leaving 11 bases between. The germline V gene has CDR1 SGDLS and CDR2 YYNGEE. CDR3 length: 14 amino acids. Methods used by the authors: ImmunoSEQ yielded junction-only sequences lacking quality scores, so filtering differed. Repertoires were generated with immunoSEQ multiplex PCR, while TCRdb's copy carries only in-frame clones and drops some. V and J calls and clone size are those listed in that table; D and trimming were worked out from the DNA. The data contain approximately 2.5 million clones, 93% of them singletons.

The sequence was obtained from a man between 18 and 29 years old in good health. Some clones in this sample may be carry-over from other donors' samples. The chain joins TRBV9 to TRBJ2-7, with D unclear. The sample was naive CD4+ T cells from PBMCs. Indicated subset: CD45RA+ positively selected. The CDR3 loop is CASSVDRSGYEQYF. Written as DNA, the CDR3 is TGTGCCAGCAGCGTAGATAGGAGTGGATACGAGCAGTACTTC.